The 27 T cell receptor beta chains below all came from one sample that was sequenced in a study of CD4 T cells in relation to SARS-CoV-2 and coronaviruses. Some clones are missing from TCRdb's copy, which holds only in-frame ones; the method was immunoSEQ multiplex PCR. The data hold about 15,000 clones, with roughly 71% observed a single time. Unexposed donor CD4+ T cells date from about 2011-2018, before the COVID-19 pandemic. Isolation of CD4+ T cells took place after around eleven days in culture. No antigen is known for these receptors. What was sequenced was CD4+ T cells from PBMCs, cultured in vitro. The receptors stem from a human donor in good health.

In this sample, this clone turned up a few times. The chain is built from TRBV2 and TRBJ1-5, with D possibly matching TRBD1 (6 bases). Trimming took 8 bases from V and 1 from J, leaving 18 bases between them. This CDR3 is built from 16 residues. Germline values: CDR1 SNHLY, CDR2 FYNNEI. CDR3 in DNA: TGTGCCAGCTGCTCGGTAACAGGGACGAGCAATCAGCCCCAGCATTTT. Its protein product is CASCSVTGTSNQPQHF.

The gene calls are TRBV28 and TRBJ2-7; TRBD2 might be the D (5 bases). The V end lost 7 bases, the J end lost 6 bases, and 25 bases lay between the germline ends. In germline, CDR1 is MDHEN, CDR2 SYDVKM. The CDR3 sequence is 16 residues long. CDR3 region: CASTLGVRRIATEQYF. The CDR3 DNA reads as TGTGCCAGCACCCTCGGGGTGCGCAGGATCGCCACCGAGCAGTACTTC.

V usage is TRBV6-5 and J usage is TRBJ2-5, with 8 bases matching TRBD1. The CDR3 is made up of 14 amino acids. V was clipped by 6 bases and J by 4 bases; unmatched bases: 7. CDR1 is MNHEY and CDR2 is SVGAGI in the germline V gene. CDR3 residues: CASSQITGGETQYF. CDR3 in DNA: TGTGCCAGCAGCCAAATAACAGGGGGAGAGACCCAGTACTTC.

This chain links TRBV23-1 with TRBJ2-1; 7 nucleotides align to TRBD2. TRBV23-1 is identified as an open reading frame with a role that is uncertain. J gave up 1 base and V 2 bases, and 8 bases lay outside the gene matches. The CDR3 is 17 residues long. DNA of the CDR3: TGCGCCAGCAGTCAACCTCCGCAGGGAGGGTCCTACAATGAGCAGTTCTTC. Translating it yields CASSQPPQGGSYNEQFF.

This sequence joins TRBV28 and TRBJ1-2, with D hard to call. Germline CDR1 MDHEN, CDR2 SYDVKM. CDR3 length: 12 residues. Deletions cut 10 bases from V and 3 bases from J, with 12 bases between. CDR3 DNA: TGTGCCACCAGACGGGTTGACTATGGCTACACCTTC. Protein sequence: CATRRVDYGYTF.

The gene calls are TRBV27 and TRBJ2-7, with 10 bases aligning to TRBD2. After removal of 5 bases from V and 5 bases from J, the junction contained 9 bases not matched to a gene. Germline values: CDR1 MNHEY, CDR2 SMNVEV (reference sequence). The CDR3 runs to 15 residues. Written as DNA, the CDR3 is TGTGCCAGCAGTGCGATAACTAGCGGGATCCACGAGCAGTACTTC. Its translation: CASSAITSGIHEQYF.

The table lists this clone with a few counts. This chain uses TRBV21-1 with TRBJ2-2; TRBD2, as called in the table, went unchecked against the DNA. TRBV21-1 is classified as a pseudogene. There are 15 residues in the CDR3. CDR3 protein: CASSAPYENTGELFF. As DNA, the CDR3 is TGTGCCAGCAGCGCACCCTACGAGAACACCGGGGAGCTGTTTTTT.

This clone has just a few counts. The rearrangement links TRBV6-4 to TRBJ2-1; tentatively, D is TRBD2 (6 bases). This CDR3 region has 13 residues. Trimming removed 6 bases from V and 5 bases from J, with 11 bases in between. CDR1 and CDR2 from the germline V gene are MRHNA and SNTAGT. The CDR3 sequence is CASSAGTHNEQFF. CDR3 bases: TGTGCCAGCAGCGCCGGGACTCACAATGAGCAGTTCTTC.

There are a few counts of this clone. This chain's CDR3 is CASSLDRYYEQYF. CDR3 sequence (DNA): TGTGCCAGCAGCTTGGACAGATACTACGAGCAGTACTTC. This chain links TRBV5-5 with TRBJ2-7, with unresolved D. Germline V gene lookup returns CDR1 SGHKS and CDR2 YYEKEE (reference sequence). The CDR3 consists of 13 residues. V lost 0 bases, J lost 3 bases, and 7 bases lay in between.

The gene calls are TRBV3-1 (or the pseudogene TRBV3-2) and TRBJ2-7; 10 bases align to TRBD1. The length of the CDR3 is 16 residues. CDR1 and CDR2 from the germline V gene are LGHDT and YNNKEL (reference sequence). With 4 bases clipped from V and 2 bases from J, the junction kept 8 bases outside the gene matches. CDR3 DNA sequence: TGTGCCAGCAGCCTCGGACAGGGGGAGGGGGCCTACGAGCAGTACTTC. Protein: CASSLGQGEGAYEQYF.

The chain uses TRBV25-1 and TRBJ2-1; 8 bases map to TRBD2. J lost 10 bases, V lost 2 bases, and 13 bases had no gene match. CDR3 length: 16 amino acids. Germline assignment: CDR1 MGHDK and CDR2 SYGVNS. The DNA of the CDR3 is TGTGCCAGCAGTGAAGGGCGGGGGGACCCCCGGAACGAGCAGTTCTTC. Its translation: CASSEGRGDPRNEQFF. Together with reference TRBV25-1 and TRBJ2-1, the CDR3 gives the full variable domain: EADIYQTPRYLVIGTGKKITLECSQTMGHDKMYWYQQDPGMELHLIHYSYGVNSTEKGDLSSESTVSRIRTEHFPLTLESARPSHTSQYLCASSEGRGDPRNEQFFGPGTRLTVL.

V and J are TRBV19 and TRBJ2-1; D possibly corresponds to TRBD2 (5 bases). V lost 5 bases and J lost 8, with 19 bases in between. This CDR3 contains 15 residues. Germline V gene sequence: CDR1 LNHDA, CDR2 SQIVND (reference sequence). The CDR3, as DNA: TGTGCCAGTAGTGGCCGACTATCAGCCGACGATGAGCAGTTCTTC. It codes for CASSGRLSADDEQFF. Combining the CDR3 with reference TRBV19 and TRBJ2-1 gives the whole variable domain DGGITQSPKYLFRKEGQNVTLSCEQNLNHDAMYWYRQDPGQGLRLIYYSQIVNDFQKGDIAEGYSVSREKKESFPLTVTSAQKNPTAFYLCASSGRLSADDEQFFGPGTRLTVL.

V gene TRBV18 combines with J gene TRBJ1-4; 7 bases are shared with TRBD1. The J segment lost 3 bases and the V segment lost 3 bases, leaving 10 bases of the junction unmatched. CDR3 length equals 17 residues. Germline CDR1 reads KGHSH; CDR2 reads LQKENI. CDR3 DNA sequence: TGTGCCAGCTCACCCCACAGACGACAGGGCTCTAATGAAAAACTGTTTTTT. Amino acids: CASSPHRRQGSNEKLFF.

This chain uses TRBV18 with TRBJ1-4; D is unresolved. Trimming shortened V by 4 bases and J by 0 bases, and 15 bases separated the two germline ends. Germline-derived CDR1 and CDR2 are KGHSH and LQKENI. This CDR3 contains 17 residues. The CDR3 DNA reads TGTGCCAGCTCACAAACCTATAGACGGTCAACTAATGAAAAACTGTTTTTT. Protein product: CASSQTYRRSTNEKLFF.

In this sample, this clone turned up once. The chain carries TRBV5-1 and TRBJ2-3; 14 bases align to TRBD2. The V segment lost 4 bases and the J segment 3 bases; nucleotides outside the gene matches: 4. The CDR3 has 16 residues. Germline lookup yields CDR1 SGHRS and CDR2 YFSETQ. The CDR3 region has the DNA TGCGCCAGCAGCCCTGGGACTAGCGGGAGAACAGATACGCAGTATTTT. It encodes CASSPGTSGRTDTQYF.

The chain employs TRBV3-1 (or the pseudogene TRBV3-2) and TRBJ2-3; TRBD2 matches at 7 bases. The length of the CDR3 is 13 residues. The junction had 0 bases not matched to a gene; V was cut back by 3 bases and J by 3 bases. The germline V gene encodes CDR1 LGHDT and CDR2 YNNKEL (reference sequence). CDR3 sequence: CASSQGGTDTQYF. The DNA for the CDR3 is TGTGCCAGCAGCCAGGGAGGGACAGATACGCAGTATTTT.

The CDR3, as DNA: TGTGCCAGCAGAATTGGTTGGACGAACACCGGGGAGCTGTTTTTT. Its protein product is CASRIGWTNTGELFF. V gene TRBV6-5 combines with J gene TRBJ2-2; no clear D gene. V shed 6 bases and J shed 0 bases, with 11 bases lying between them. Germline CDR1 is MNHEY and CDR2 is SVGAGI. The length of the CDR3 is 15 residues.

V usage is TRBV10-2 and J usage is TRBJ2-7; tentatively, D is TRBD2 (6 bases). Per germline, CDR1 WSHSY and CDR2 SAAADI. The CDR3 is 13 amino acids. V was pared by 2 bases and J by 3 bases, with 8 bases between. CDR3 nucleotide sequence: TGCGCCAGCAGTGAGCGGACTAACTACGAGCAGTACTTC. As protein: CASSERTNYEQYF.

The rearrangement links TRBV24-1 to TRBJ2-3, with TRBD1 matching over 9 bases. The CDR3 runs 17 residues. V lost 0 bases to trimming and J lost 0 bases; unmatched junction nucleotides: 3. Germline CDR1 is KGHDR and CDR2 is SFDVKD. The DNA for the CDR3 is TGTGCCACCAGTGATTTGACAGGGGGCCACAGCACAGATACGCAGTATTTT. This translates into CATSDLTGGHSTDTQYF.

V usage is TRBV30 and J usage is TRBJ2-1; tentatively, D is TRBD2 (6 bases). The germline V and J ends were trimmed by 6 bases and 0 bases, with 12 bases remaining between them. CDR3 length equals 14 residues. CDR1 is GTSNPN, CDR2 SVGIG, per germline (reference sequence). The CDR3 bases are TGTGCCTGTGAGGGGACTGGCTCCTACAATGAGCAGTTCTTC. Translation: CACEGTGSYNEQFF.

This rearrangement joins TRBV5-1 to TRBJ1-1; a possible D gene is TRBD1 (6 bases). This CDR3 contains 15 residues. The germline gives CDR1 SGHRS, CDR2 YFSETQ. The V and J ends lost 2 bases and 1 base respectively, with 12 bases between them. CDR3 coding DNA: TGCGCCAGCAGCTTCATGGGACAACAGAACACTGAAGCTTTCTTT. This codes for CASSFMGQQNTEAFF. Combining the CDR3 with reference TRBV5-1 and TRBJ1-1 gives the whole variable domain KAGVTQTPRYLIKTRGQQVTLSCSPISGHRSVSWYQQTPGQGLQFLFEYFSETQRNKGNFPGRFSGRQFSNSRSEMNVSTLELGDSALYLCASSFMGQQNTEAFFGQGTRLTVV.

This clone was seen only once. J is TRBJ1-5 and V is TRBV5-5; no firm D call. CDR3 length: 14 amino acids. Trimming shortened V by 1 base and J by 4 bases, and 9 bases separated the two germline ends. CDR1 and CDR2 (germline): SGHKS, YYEKEE (reference sequence). The DNA of the CDR3 is TGTGCCAGCAGCTTGTTTCCCCTGAATCAGCCCCAGCATTTT. It is translated as CASSLFPLNQPQHF.

This clone came up a few times. The chain recombines TRBV27 with TRBJ2-1; possibly TRBD2 for D (5 bases). Germline values: CDR1 MNHEY, CDR2 SMNVEV (reference sequence). This CDR3 has 12 amino acids. Trimming cost V 3 bases and J 6 bases, with 6 bases left between them. The CDR3 loop reads CASSLGSNEQFF. In DNA, the CDR3 is TGTGCCAGCAGTTTGGGGAGCAATGAGCAGTTCTTC.

This clone was recorded once. The chain employs TRBV18 and TRBJ2-7, with D perhaps TRBD1 or TRBD2 (5 bases each). Between the trimmed V and J ends, which lost 3 bases and 1 base, there was a span of 10 bases. Germline-derived CDR1 and CDR2 are KGHSH and LQKENI. The CDR3 is made up of 14 amino acids. CDR3 loop: CASSPGTGSYEQYF. The CDR3 DNA follows: TGTGCCAGCTCACCCGGGACCGGTTCCTACGAGCAGTACTTC.

This chain uses TRBV18 with TRBJ2-5; 9 positions match TRBD1. Germline V lookup: CDR1 KGHSH, CDR2 LQKENI. Unmatched junction bases numbered 3, after V lost 3 bases and J lost 1 base. This CDR3 contains 15 residues. CDR3 nucleotides: TGTGCCAGCTCACCGGGGACAGGGATCCAAGAGACCCAGTACTTC. It codes for CASSPGTGIQETQYF. The full variable domain, rest sourced from reference TRBV18 and TRBJ2-5, is NAGVMQNPRHLVRRRGQEARLRCSPMKGHSHVYWYRQLPEEGLKFMVYLQKENIIDESGMPKERFSAEFPKEGPSILRIQQVVRGDSAAYFCASSPGTGIQETQYFGPGTRLLVL.

The CDR3 DNA is TGTGCCAGTAGTATAGGCGGGACAGCAACTAATGAAAAACTGTTTTTT. As protein: CASSIGGTATNEKLFF. V and J are TRBV19 and TRBJ1-4; 7 bases align to TRBD1. V gave up 1 base and J gave up 0 bases; unmatched junction bases: 2. The V gene's germline CDR1 is LNHDA and CDR2 SQIVND (reference sequence). The length of the CDR3 is 16 residues.

The rearrangement uses TRBV9 and TRBJ2-3; the match to TRBD2 covers 9 bases. The CDR3 consists of 16 residues. The germline CDR1 and CDR2 sequences are SGDLS and YYNGEE. The junction had 5 bases not matched to a gene; V was cut back by 0 bases and J by 3 bases. CDR3 region: CASSVEAGGGTDTQYF. The CDR3 coding sequence is TGTGCCAGCAGCGTAGAGGCGGGAGGGGGGACAGATACGCAGTATTTT.